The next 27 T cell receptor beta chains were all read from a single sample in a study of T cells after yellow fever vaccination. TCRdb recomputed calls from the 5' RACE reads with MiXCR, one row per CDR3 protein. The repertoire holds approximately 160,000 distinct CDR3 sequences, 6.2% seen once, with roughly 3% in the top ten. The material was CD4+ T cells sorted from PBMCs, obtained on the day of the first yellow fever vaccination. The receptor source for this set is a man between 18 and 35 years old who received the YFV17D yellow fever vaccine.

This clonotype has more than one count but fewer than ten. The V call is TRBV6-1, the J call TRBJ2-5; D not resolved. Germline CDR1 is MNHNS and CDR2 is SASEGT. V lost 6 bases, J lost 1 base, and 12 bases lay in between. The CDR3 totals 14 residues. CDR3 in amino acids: CASSRTRTQETQYF. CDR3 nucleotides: TGTGCCAGCAGCAGAACACGTACCCAAGAGACCCAGTACTTC.

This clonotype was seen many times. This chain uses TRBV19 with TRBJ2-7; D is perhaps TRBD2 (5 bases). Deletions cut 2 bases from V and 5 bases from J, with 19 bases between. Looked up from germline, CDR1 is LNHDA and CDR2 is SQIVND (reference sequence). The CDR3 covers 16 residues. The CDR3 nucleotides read TGTGCCAGTAGTATAAGGGCAACGGGATCGCGGGACGAGCAGTACTTC. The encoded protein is CASSIRATGSRDEQYF.

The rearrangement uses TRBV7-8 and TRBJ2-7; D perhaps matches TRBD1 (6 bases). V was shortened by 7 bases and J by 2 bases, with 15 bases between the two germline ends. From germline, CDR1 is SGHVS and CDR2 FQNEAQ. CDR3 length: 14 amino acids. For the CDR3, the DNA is TGTGCCAGCACCCCGACAGGCGGGCCCTACGAGCAGTACTTC. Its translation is CASTPTGGPYEQYF.

The chain's CDR3 is CAWNAGGQLFF. The CDR3 bases are TGTGCCTGGAATGCGGGTGGACAGCTGTTTTTT. The V and J genes are TRBV30 and TRBJ2-2; D may be TRBD2 (5 bases). Germline V gene data show CDR1 as GTSNPN and CDR2 as SVGIG (reference sequence). The CDR3 has 11 residues. Trimming stripped 4 bases from V and 12 bases from J, with 12 bases between.

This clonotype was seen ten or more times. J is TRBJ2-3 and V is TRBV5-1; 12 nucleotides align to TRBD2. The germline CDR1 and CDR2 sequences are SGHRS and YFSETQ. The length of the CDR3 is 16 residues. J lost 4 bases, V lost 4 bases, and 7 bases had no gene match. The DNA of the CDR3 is TGCGCCAGCAGCCCTCTGACTAGCGGGGGATCAGATACGCAGTATTTT. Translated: CASSPLTSGGSDTQYF.

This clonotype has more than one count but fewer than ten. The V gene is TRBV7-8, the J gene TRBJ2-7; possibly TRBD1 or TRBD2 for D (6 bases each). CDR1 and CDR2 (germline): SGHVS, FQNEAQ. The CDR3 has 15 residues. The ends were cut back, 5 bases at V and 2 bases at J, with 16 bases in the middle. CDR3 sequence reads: CASSRPVGGPYEQYF. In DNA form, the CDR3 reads TGTGCCAGCAGCCGGCCGGTCGGGGGCCCCTACGAGCAGTACTTC.

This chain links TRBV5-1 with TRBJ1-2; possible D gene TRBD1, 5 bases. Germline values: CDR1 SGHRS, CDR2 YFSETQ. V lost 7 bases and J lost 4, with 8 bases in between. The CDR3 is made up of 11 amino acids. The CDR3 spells CASGGGYGYTF. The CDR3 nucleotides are TGCGCCAGCGGGGGAGGCTATGGCTACACCTTC.

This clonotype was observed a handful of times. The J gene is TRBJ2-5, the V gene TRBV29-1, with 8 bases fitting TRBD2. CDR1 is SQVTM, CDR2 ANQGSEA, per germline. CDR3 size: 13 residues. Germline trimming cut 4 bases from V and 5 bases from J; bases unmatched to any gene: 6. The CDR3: CSVAPGGPETQYF. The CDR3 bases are TGCAGCGTTGCGCCGGGGGGGCCTGAGACCCAGTACTTC.

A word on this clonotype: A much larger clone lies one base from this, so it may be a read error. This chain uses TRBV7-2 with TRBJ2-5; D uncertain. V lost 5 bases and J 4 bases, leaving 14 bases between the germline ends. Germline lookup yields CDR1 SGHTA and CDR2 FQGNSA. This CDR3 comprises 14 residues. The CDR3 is CASSHKRWRETQYF. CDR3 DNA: TGTGCCAGCAGCCATAAGCGTTGGCGAGAGACCCAGTACTTC.

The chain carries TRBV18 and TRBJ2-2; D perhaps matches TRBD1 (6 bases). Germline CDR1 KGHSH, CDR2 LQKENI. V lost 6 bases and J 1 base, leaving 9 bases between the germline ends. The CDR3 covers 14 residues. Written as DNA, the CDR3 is TGTGCCAGCTCGGGGACATTGAACACCGGGGAGCTGTTTTTT. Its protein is CASSGTLNTGELFF.

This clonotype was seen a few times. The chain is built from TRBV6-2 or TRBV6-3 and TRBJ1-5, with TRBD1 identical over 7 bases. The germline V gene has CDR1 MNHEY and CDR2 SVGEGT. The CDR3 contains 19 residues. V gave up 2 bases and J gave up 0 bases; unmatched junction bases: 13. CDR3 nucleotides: TGTGCCAGCAGTTACATCTTAGGGACAGCGGCTTATAGCAATCAGCCCCAGCATTTT. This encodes CASSYILGTAAYSNQPQHF.

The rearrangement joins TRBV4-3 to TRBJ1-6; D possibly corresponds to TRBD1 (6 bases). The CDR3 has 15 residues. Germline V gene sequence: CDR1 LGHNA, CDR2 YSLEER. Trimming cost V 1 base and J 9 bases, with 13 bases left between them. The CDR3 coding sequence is TGCGCCAGCAGCCAAGTAGCTGGGGGCTTTTCACCCCTCCACTTT. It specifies CASSQVAGGFSPLHF.

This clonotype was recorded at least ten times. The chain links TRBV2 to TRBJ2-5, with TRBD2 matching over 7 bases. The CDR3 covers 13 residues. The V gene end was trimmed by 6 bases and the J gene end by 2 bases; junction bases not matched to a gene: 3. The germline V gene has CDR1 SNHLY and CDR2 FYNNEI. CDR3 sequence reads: CASSRAGQETQYF. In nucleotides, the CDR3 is TGTGCCAGCAGCCGAGCGGGGCAAGAGACCCAGTACTTC.

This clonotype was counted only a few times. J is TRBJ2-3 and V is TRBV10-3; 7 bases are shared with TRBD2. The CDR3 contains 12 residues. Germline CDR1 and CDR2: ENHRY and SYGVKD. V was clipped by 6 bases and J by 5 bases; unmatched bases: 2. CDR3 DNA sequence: TGTGCCATCAGCGGGGGGAAAGATACGCAGTATTTT. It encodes CAISGGKDTQYF.

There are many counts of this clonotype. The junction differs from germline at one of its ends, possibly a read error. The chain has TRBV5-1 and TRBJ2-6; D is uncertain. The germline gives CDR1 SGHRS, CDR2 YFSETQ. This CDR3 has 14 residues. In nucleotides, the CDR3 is TGCGCCAGCAGGTTGGGGTCTGGGGCCAACGTCCTGACTTTC. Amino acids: CASRLGSGANVLTF.

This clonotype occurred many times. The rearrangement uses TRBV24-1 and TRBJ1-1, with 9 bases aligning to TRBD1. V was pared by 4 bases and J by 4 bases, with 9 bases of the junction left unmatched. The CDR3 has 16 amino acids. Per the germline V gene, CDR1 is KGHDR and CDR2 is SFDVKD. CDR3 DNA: TGTGCCACCAGTGAACAATACAGGGGGCGGACCACTGAAGCTTTCTTT. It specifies CATSEQYRGRTTEAFF.

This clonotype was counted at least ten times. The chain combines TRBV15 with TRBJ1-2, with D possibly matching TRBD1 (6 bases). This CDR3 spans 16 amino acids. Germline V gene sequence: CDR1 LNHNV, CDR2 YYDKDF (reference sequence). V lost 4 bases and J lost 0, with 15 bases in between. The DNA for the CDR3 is TGTGCCACCAGCACGGGCGGGCAGGGGTCTAACTATGGCTACACCTTC. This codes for CATSTGGQGSNYGYTF.

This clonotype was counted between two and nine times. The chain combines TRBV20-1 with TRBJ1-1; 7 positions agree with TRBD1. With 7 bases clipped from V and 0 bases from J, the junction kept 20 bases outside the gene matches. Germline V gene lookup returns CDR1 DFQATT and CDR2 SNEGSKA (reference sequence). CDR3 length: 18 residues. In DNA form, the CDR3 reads TGCAGTGGTTGGGACAGAACTGGTTGGTGGCAAATGAACACTGAAGCTTTCTTT. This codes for CSGWDRTGWWQMNTEAFF.

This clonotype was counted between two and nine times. CDR3 DNA sequence: TGTGCCAGCAGTGAACTAGCAGATACGCAGTATTTT. Its translation is CASSELADTQYF. J is TRBJ2-3 and V is TRBV2, with D hard to call. CDR3 length: 12 residues. Germline V lookup: CDR1 SNHLY, CDR2 FYNNEI. Trimming pared 2 bases from V and 4 bases from J, leaving 4 bases between.

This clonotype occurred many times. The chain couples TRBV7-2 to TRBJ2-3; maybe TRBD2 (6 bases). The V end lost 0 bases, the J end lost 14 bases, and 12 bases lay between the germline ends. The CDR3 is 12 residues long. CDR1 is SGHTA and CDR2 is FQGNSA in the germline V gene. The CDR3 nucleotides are TGTGCCAGCAGCTTAGCACGGGGGTATTGGTATTTT. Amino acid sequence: CASSLARGYWYF. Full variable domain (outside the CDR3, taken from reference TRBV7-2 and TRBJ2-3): GAGVSQSPSNKVTEKGKDVELRCDPISGHTALYWYRQSLGQGLEFLIYFQGNSAPDKSGLPSDRFSAERTGGSVSTLTIQRTQQEDSAVYLCASSLARGYWYFGPGTRLTVL.

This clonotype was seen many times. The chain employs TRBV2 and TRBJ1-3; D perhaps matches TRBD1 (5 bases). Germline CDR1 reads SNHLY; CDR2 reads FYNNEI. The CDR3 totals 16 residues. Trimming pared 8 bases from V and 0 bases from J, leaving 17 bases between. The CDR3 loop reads CASEGAIHDSGNTIYF. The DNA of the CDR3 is TGTGCCAGCGAAGGGGCAATCCACGACTCTGGAAACACCATATATTTT. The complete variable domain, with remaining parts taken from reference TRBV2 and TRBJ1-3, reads EPEVTQTPSHQVTQMGQEVILRCVPISNHLYFYWYRQILGQKVEFLVSFYNNEISEKSEIFDDQFSVERPDGSNFTLKIRSTKLEDSAMYFCASEGAIHDSGNTIYFGEGSWLTVV.

The CDR3 DNA is TGTGCCAGCAGCCCTGGAGAAACTCAGCCCCAGCATTTT. Translation gives CASSPGETQPQHF. The rearrangement joins TRBV3-1 to TRBJ1-5; no definite D call. Germline CDR1 and CDR2: LGHDT and YNNKEL (reference sequence). V lost 4 bases to trimming and J lost 6 bases, with 10 bases between them. The CDR3 runs 13 residues.

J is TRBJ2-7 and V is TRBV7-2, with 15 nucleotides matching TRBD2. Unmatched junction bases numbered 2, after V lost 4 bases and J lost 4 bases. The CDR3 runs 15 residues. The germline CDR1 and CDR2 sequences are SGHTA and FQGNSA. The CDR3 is CASSWTSGGAYEQYV. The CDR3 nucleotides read TGTGCCAGCAGCTGGACTAGCGGGGGGGCTTACGAGCAGTACGTC.

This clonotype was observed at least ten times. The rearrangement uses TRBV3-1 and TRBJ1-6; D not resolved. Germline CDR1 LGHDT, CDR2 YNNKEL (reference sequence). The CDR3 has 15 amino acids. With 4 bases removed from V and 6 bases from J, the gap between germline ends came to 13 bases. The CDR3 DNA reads TGTGCCAGCAGCCGAGACATTGATCCTAATTCACCCCTCCACTTT. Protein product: CASSRDIDPNSPLHF. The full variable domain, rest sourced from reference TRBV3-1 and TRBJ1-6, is DTAVSQTPKYLVTQMGNDKSIKCEQNLGHDTMYWYKQDSKKFLKIMFSYNNKELIINETVPNRFSPKSPDKAHLNLHINSLELGDSAVYFCASSRDIDPNSPLHFGNGTRLTVT.

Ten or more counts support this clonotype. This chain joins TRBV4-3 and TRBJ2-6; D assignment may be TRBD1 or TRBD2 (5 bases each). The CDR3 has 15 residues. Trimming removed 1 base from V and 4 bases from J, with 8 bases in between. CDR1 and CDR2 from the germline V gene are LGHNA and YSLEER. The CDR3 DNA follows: TGCGCCAGCAGCCAAGCCGGGGCCGGGGCCAACGTCCTGACTTTC. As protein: CASSQAGAGANVLTF.

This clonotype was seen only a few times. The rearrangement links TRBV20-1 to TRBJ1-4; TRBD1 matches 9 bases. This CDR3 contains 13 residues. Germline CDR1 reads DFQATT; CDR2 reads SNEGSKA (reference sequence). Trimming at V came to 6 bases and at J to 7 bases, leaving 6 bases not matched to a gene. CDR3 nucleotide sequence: TGCAGTGCGCAGGGACAGGGCCTTGAAAAACTGTTTTTT. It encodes CSAQGQGLEKLFF.

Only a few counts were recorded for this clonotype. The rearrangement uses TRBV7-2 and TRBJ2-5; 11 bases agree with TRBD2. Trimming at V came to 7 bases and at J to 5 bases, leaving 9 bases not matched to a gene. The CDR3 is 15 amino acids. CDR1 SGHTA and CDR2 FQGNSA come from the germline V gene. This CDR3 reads CASTFSGGARETQYF. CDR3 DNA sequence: TGTGCCAGCACCTTTAGCGGGGGGGCTCGGGAGACCCAGTACTTC.